Each of the 31 T cell receptor beta chains below was sequenced from the same sample in a study of blood T cell repertoires in COVID-19 (dated by TCRdb to about 2020). Library construction relied on the immunoSEQ multiplex PCR assay. TCRdb took this table from immuneACCESS and kept in-frame rearrangements with V and J called. Such tables lack part of the clones; where checked against another copy, unresolved V genes explain under half of the gap, and the rest is unexplained. Within this sample are 150,000 to 200,000 clones, with just under 90% of them counted one time only. Of the sample, about a tenth falls within the top ten clones. The sequenced material came from peripheral blood. The receptor set was obtained from a woman in her 70s with COVID-19, enrolled during active disease.

The rearrangement links TRBV4-1 to TRBJ2-3; 12 bases agree with TRBD2. V lost 0 bases and J lost 2; bases outside the gene matches: 12. The germline gives CDR1 MGHRA, CDR2 YSYEKL. The CDR3 runs 20 residues. CDR3 residues: CASSQEPQGGLAGFTDTQYF. CDR3 in DNA: TGCGCCAGCAGCCAAGAACCTCAAGGCGGACTAGCGGGGTTCACAGATACGCAGTATTTT.

The chain combines TRBV2 with TRBJ1-2; TRBD1 is a possible D gene (5 bases). The CDR3 length is 14 residues. V was cut by 3 bases and J by 7 bases, with 15 bases left in between. Germline CDR1 and CDR2: SNHLY and FYNNEI. CDR3 DNA sequence: TGTGCCAGCAGTGATCGGGGGGACCGGCTTGGCTACACCTTC. This encodes CASSDRGDRLGYTF.

V gene TRBV27 combines with J gene TRBJ1-5; D uncertain. Per germline, CDR1 MNHEY and CDR2 SMNVEV (reference sequence). The CDR3 consists of 14 residues. V shed 4 bases and J shed 0 bases, with 7 bases lying between them. Here the CDR3 reads CASSSQYSNQPQHF. In DNA form, the CDR3 reads TGTGCCAGCAGTTCCCAGTATAGCAATCAGCCCCAGCATTTT.

This clone was seen a handful of times. The genes are TRBV7-9 and TRBJ2-1; 10 nucleotides align to TRBD2. Germline V gene data show CDR1 as SEHNR and CDR2 as FQNEAQ (reference sequence). V shed 5 bases, J shed 0 bases, and the junction held 4 bases outside the gene matches. The CDR3 has 16 amino acids. For the CDR3, the DNA is TGTGCCAGCAGCCCGACTAGCGGGTCCTCCTACAATGAGCAGTTCTTC. Its translation: CASSPTSGSSYNEQFF.

The genes are TRBV14 and TRBJ1-2; D ambiguous. CDR1 and CDR2 (germline): SGHDN, FVKESK. V was pared by 0 bases and J by 2 bases, with 4 bases between. This CDR3 contains 13 residues. The CDR3 coding sequence is TGTGCCAGCAGCCAAGACAGGAACTATGGCTACACCTTC. It translates to CASSQDRNYGYTF.

The J gene is TRBJ1-4, the V gene TRBV5-1, with D uncertain. The V gene's germline CDR1 is SGHRS and CDR2 YFSETQ. V was shortened by 2 bases and J by 4 bases, with 6 bases between the two germline ends. CDR3 length: 13 residues. The CDR3 DNA sequence: TGCGCCAGCAGCTTAAGCATTAATGAAAAACTGTTTTTT. Amino acids: CASSLSINEKLFF.

This clone occurred a few times. The chain employs TRBV12-3 or TRBV12-4 and TRBJ1-1, with TRBD1 as a possible D gene (6 bases). The V end was cut by 1 base, the J end by 7 bases, with 10 bases between. CDR3 length: 13 amino acids. The CDR3 DNA sequence: TGTGCCAGCAGTTTAGGGCGGACAGTTGAAGCTTTCTTT. Its protein is CASSLGRTVEAFF.

The chain combines TRBV12-5 with TRBJ1-2; TRBD1 matches 10 bases. The CDR3 sequence is 14 residues long. The V gene's germline CDR1 is LGHNT and CDR2 FRNRAP. The V gene end was trimmed by 4 bases and the J gene end by 8 bases; junction bases not matched to a gene: 7. CDR3 sequence reads: CASGWPGTGEGYTF. In DNA, the CDR3 is TGTGCTAGTGGTTGGCCGGGGACAGGGGAAGGCTACACCTTC.

The rearrangement joins TRBV2 to TRBJ1-1; possible D gene TRBD1, 5 bases. Germline V gene data show CDR1 as SNHLY and CDR2 as FYNNEI. Trimming cost V 4 bases and J 4 bases, with 10 bases left between them. The CDR3 runs 13 residues. CDR3 protein: CASSGQGSTEAFF. The CDR3 DNA is TGTGCCAGCAGTGGGCAGGGATCCACTGAAGCTTTCTTT.

In DNA form, the CDR3 reads TGTGCCAGCAGCTCAAGCGGGGGGGTCTCCTACGAGCAGTACTTC. It specifies CASSSSGGVSYEQYF. The chain joins TRBV7-2 to TRBJ2-7; 10 bases are a match to TRBD2. With V trimmed by 4 bases and J by 0 bases, 3 bases remained unmatched. The CDR3 is 15 residues long. Germline V gene data show CDR1 as SGHTA and CDR2 as FQGNSA.

This clone is a singleton in its sample. The V and J genes are TRBV30 and TRBJ1-1, with D perhaps matching TRBD1 (6 bases). V was shortened by 0 bases and J by 5 bases, with 10 bases between the two germline ends. Germline CDR1 GTSNPN, CDR2 SVGIG (reference sequence). The CDR3 extends over 13 amino acids. The CDR3 DNA sequence: TGTGCCTGGAGTGTAAACAGGGAGACTGAAGCTTTCTTT. Its protein is CAWSVNRETEAFF.

V is TRBV18 and J is TRBJ1-1; D remains unclear. The V gene's germline CDR1 is KGHSH and CDR2 LQKENI. Trimming shortened V by 1 base and J by 1 base, and 7 bases separated the two germline ends. The CDR3 has 14 residues. The CDR3 DNA sequence: TGTGCCAGCTCACCACTGGAGGGGAACACTGAAGCTTTCTTT. Amino acid sequence: CASSPLEGNTEAFF. Together with reference TRBV18 and TRBJ1-1, the CDR3 gives the full variable domain: NAGVMQNPRHLVRRRGQEARLRCSPMKGHSHVYWYRQLPEEGLKFMVYLQKENIIDESGMPKERFSAEFPKEGPSILRIQQVVRGDSAAYFCASSPLEGNTEAFFGQGTRLTVV.

The V gene is TRBV29-1, the J gene TRBJ1-2, with D possibly matching TRBD1 (5 bases). CDR3 size: 11 residues. The germline V gene encodes CDR1 SQVTM and CDR2 ANQGSEA. V was shortened by 3 bases and J by 4 bases, with 6 bases between the two germline ends. The CDR3 spells CSVDGGYGYTF. The CDR3 coding sequence is TGCAGCGTTGACGGGGGCTATGGCTACACCTTC.

In DNA form, the CDR3 reads TGTGCCAGCAGCTACCGGGAGCCCGCTAATTCACCCCTCCACTTT. The encoded protein is CASSYREPANSPLHF. V and J are TRBV7-9 and TRBJ1-6, with no clear D. This CDR3 is built from 15 residues. Germline CDR1 and CDR2: SEHNR and FQNEAQ (reference sequence). Deletions cut 4 bases from V and 6 bases from J, with 13 bases between. The full variable domain, rest sourced from reference TRBV7-9 and TRBJ1-6, is DTGVSQNPRHKITKRGQNVTFRCDPISEHNRLYWYRQTLGQGPEFLTYFQNEAQLEKSRLLSDRFSAERPKGSFSTLEIQRTEQGDSAMYLCASSYREPANSPLHFGNGTRLTVT.

This clone was seen just once. The chain couples TRBV7-6 to TRBJ1-1; maybe TRBD1 (5 bases). This CDR3 has 15 residues. In germline, CDR1 is SGHVS, CDR2 FNYEAQ. V lost 3 bases and J lost 4, with 15 bases in between. CDR3: CASSLQGLVATEAFF. The DNA of the CDR3 is TGTGCCAGCAGCTTGCAGGGCCTCGTTGCCACTGAAGCTTTCTTT.

The chain employs TRBV7-2 and TRBJ1-6; 8 bases line up with TRBD1. This CDR3 is 18 amino acids long. Germline CDR1 and CDR2: SGHTA and FQGNSA. J lost 0 bases, V lost 5 bases, and 9 bases had no gene match. CDR3: CASSPSGQGTSYNSPLHF. CDR3 coding DNA: TGTGCCAGCAGCCCCTCTGGACAGGGAACCTCCTATAATTCACCCCTCCACTTT. The full variable domain, rest sourced from reference TRBV7-2 and TRBJ1-6, is GAGVSQSPSNKVTEKGKDVELRCDPISGHTALYWYRQSLGQGLEFLIYFQGNSAPDKSGLPSDRFSAERTGGSVSTLTIQRTQQEDSAVYLCASSPSGQGTSYNSPLHFGNGTRLTVT.

The CDR3, as DNA: TGCGCCAGCAGCTTAGGGACAGGGGTGCGGGAGCAGTTCTTC. It encodes CASSLGTGVREQFF. The rearrangement joins TRBV5-1 to TRBJ2-1; TRBD1 agrees at 10 bases. After removal of 2 bases from V and 10 bases from J, the junction contained 6 bases not matched to a gene. Germline V gene data show CDR1 as SGHRS and CDR2 as YFSETQ. The CDR3 covers 14 residues.

This chain joins TRBV12-3 or TRBV12-4 and TRBJ2-1; tentatively, D is TRBD1 (5 bases). V was pared by 2 bases and J by 9 bases, with 11 bases between. The CDR3 totals 13 residues. For the CDR3, the DNA is TGTGCCAGCAGTTTACGAGACAGATTTGAGCAGTTCTTC. It encodes CASSLRDRFEQFF.

V and J are TRBV27 and TRBJ1-2; 7 bases are shared with TRBD1. The V gene end was trimmed by 5 bases and the J gene end by 7 bases; junction bases not matched to a gene: 10. CDR3 length: 14 residues. Germline assignment: CDR1 MNHEY and CDR2 SMNVEV (reference sequence). The DNA of the CDR3 is TGTGCCAGCAGTCCCAGGGGGACCTCGGGTGGCTACACCTTC. Translation: CASSPRGTSGGYTF.

V is TRBV7-2 and J is TRBJ1-4; a possible D gene is TRBD1 (5 bases). Germline loops: CDR1 SGHTA, CDR2 FQGNSA. The V gene lost 5 bases and the J gene lost 4 bases, with 14 bases spanning the gap. The CDR3 is made up of 15 amino acids. CDR3 sequence reads: CASSQTDFLNEKLFF. DNA for the CDR3: TGTGCCAGCAGCCAGACAGACTTCCTTAATGAAAAACTGTTTTTT.

This clone was observed a single time. V and J are TRBV3-1 (or the pseudogene TRBV3-2) and TRBJ2-5; 9 bases map to TRBD2. Germline V gene lookup returns CDR1 LGHDT and CDR2 YNNKEL (reference sequence). The CDR3 has 15 amino acids. V shed 2 bases, J shed 5 bases, and the junction held 6 bases outside the gene matches. The CDR3 region is CASSQQSGGWETQYF. The CDR3 coding sequence is TGTGCCAGCAGCCAACAAAGCGGGGGGTGGGAGACCCAGTACTTC.

V and J are TRBV19 and TRBJ1-5, with a possible D match to TRBD1 (5 bases). The V and J ends lost 7 bases and 7 bases respectively, with 17 bases between them. Germline V CDR1 and CDR2: LNHDA, SQIVND (reference sequence). The CDR3 runs 14 residues. For the CDR3, the DNA is TGTGCCAGTACCCCAGGGTTCGGTGGGCAGCCCCAGCATTTT. Protein product: CASTPGFGGQPQHF.

The V gene is TRBV3-1 (or the pseudogene TRBV3-2), the J gene TRBJ1-2, with D maybe TRBD1 (6 bases). Trimming stripped 0 bases from V and 0 bases from J, with 11 bases between. Germline V gene sequence: CDR1 LGHDT, CDR2 YNNKEL (reference sequence). CDR3 length equals 16 residues. The CDR3 loop is CASSQDDRLANYGYTF. The CDR3 bases are TGTGCCAGCAGCCAAGACGACAGGCTAGCTAACTATGGCTACACCTTC.

This clone was observed a few times. The chain couples TRBV19 to TRBJ2-5; D is perhaps TRBD2 (6 bases). This CDR3 spans 13 amino acids. Trimming stripped 4 bases from V and 4 bases from J, with 10 bases between. The germline gives CDR1 LNHDA, CDR2 SQIVND (reference sequence). CDR3 residues: CASSNRRGETQYF. CDR3 DNA: TGTGCCAGTAGTAACCGGAGGGGAGAGACCCAGTACTTC.

This chain joins TRBV6-5 and TRBJ1-5; no clear D. Germline CDR1 reads MNHEY; CDR2 reads SVGAGI. The germline V and J ends were trimmed by 7 bases and 0 bases, with 10 bases remaining between them. This CDR3 region has 14 residues. The DNA of the CDR3 is TGTGCCAGCACCCCGCGGGGTAGCAATCAGCCCCAGCATTTT. This translates into CASTPRGSNQPQHF.

The rearrangement joins TRBV4-1 to TRBJ1-4; 11 nucleotides agree with TRBD1. The CDR3 is made up of 14 amino acids. The germline V gene has CDR1 MGHRA and CDR2 YSYEKL. Losses at the gene ends were 3 bases for V and 7 bases for J; bases not matched to a gene: 1. The CDR3 nucleotides are TGCGCCAGCAGCCAGGGACAGGGGGTTGAAAAACTGTTTTTT. It translates to CASSQGQGVEKLFF.

This clone was seen at least ten times. V and J are TRBV2 and TRBJ1-5, with D hard to call. V lost 6 bases to trimming and J lost 8 bases, with 23 bases between them. Germline-derived CDR1 and CDR2 are SNHLY and FYNNEI. The CDR3 is made up of 16 amino acids. The CDR3 loop reads CASRGRHWPIGKPQHF. In nucleotides, the CDR3 is TGTGCCAGCAGGGGGAGACATTGGCCCATTGGTAAGCCCCAGCATTTT.

The chain uses TRBV4-1 and TRBJ1-1; 8 bases map to TRBD1. This CDR3 contains 15 residues. Germline loops: CDR1 MGHRA, CDR2 YSYEKL. J was trimmed by 0 bases and V by 1 base; bases with no gene match: 1. The CDR3 reads CASSQGDRLNTEAFF. The CDR3 DNA reads as TGCGCCAGCAGCCAAGGGGACAGGTTGAACACTGAAGCTTTCTTT.

The chain combines TRBV6-1 with TRBJ1-5, with 11 bases fitting TRBD1. Per the germline V gene, CDR1 is MNHNS and CDR2 is SASEGT. The CDR3 is 16 amino acids. With V trimmed by 1 base and J by 6 bases, 5 bases remained unmatched. CDR3 region: CASSEGTGGLSQPQHF. The CDR3 DNA reads as TGTGCCAGCAGTGAAGGGACAGGGGGCTTGAGTCAGCCCCAGCATTTT.

The V call is TRBV6-5, the J call TRBJ2-1, with 16 bases that match TRBD2. V shed 4 bases, J shed 9 bases, and the junction held 6 bases outside the gene matches. Germline CDR1 reads MNHEY; CDR2 reads SVGAGI. There are 16 residues in the CDR3. The CDR3: CASSWGLAGGPGEQFF. CDR3 DNA sequence: TGTGCCAGCAGTTGGGGACTAGCGGGGGGGCCTGGTGAGCAGTTCTTC.

The rearrangement uses TRBV3-1 (or the pseudogene TRBV3-2) and TRBJ2-4; D is perhaps TRBD1 (5 bases). Per germline, CDR1 LGHDT and CDR2 YNNKEL (reference sequence). The CDR3 totals 14 residues. The V and J ends lost 4 bases and 10 bases respectively, with 17 bases between them. CDR3 DNA: TGTGCCAGCAGCCCGCTGGTCGGAACAGGAATTCAGTACTTC. This translates into CASSPLVGTGIQYF.